The 20 T cell receptor beta chains presented below share a single source sample, sequenced in a study of blood T cell repertoires in COVID-19. Assay: immunoSEQ multiplex PCR; the TCRdb copy retains only in-frame clones and omits some. The sample shows approximately 350,000 clones, about 86% of them seen only once. Sequences were obtained from peripheral blood. The receptor source for this set is a woman in her fifties or sixties with COVID-19, enrolled during active disease.

This sequence joins TRBV5-4 and TRBJ1-2; tentative D call: TRBD1 (5 bases). V was cut by 0 bases and J by 2 bases, with 8 bases left in between. Germline loops: CDR1 SGHNT, CDR2 YYREEE (reference sequence). This CDR3 region has 14 residues. CDR3 amino acids: CASSLDRKNYGYTF. CDR3 sequence (DNA): TGTGCCAGCAGCTTGGACAGGAAGAACTATGGCTACACCTTC.

In its sample, this clone was seen once. The rearrangement links TRBV12-3 or TRBV12-4 to TRBJ1-2, with D hard to call. The V end lost 5 bases, the J end lost 6 bases, and 13 bases lay between the germline ends. This CDR3 spans 13 amino acids. This CDR3 is CASSDMPTNGYTF. Here the CDR3 DNA reads TGTGCCAGCAGTGACATGCCGACAAATGGCTACACCTTC.

V usage is TRBV19 and J usage is TRBJ1-5; weak D call: TRBD1 (5 bases). This CDR3 spans 11 amino acids. Germline V CDR1 and CDR2: LNHDA, SQIVND (reference sequence). The V gene lost 4 bases and the J gene lost 11 bases, with 9 bases spanning the gap. The CDR3 DNA reads TGTGCCAGTAGTAGGGGCGGGACCCAGCATTTT. Its translation is CASSRGGTQHF.

The chain recombines TRBV29-1 with TRBJ2-5; TRBD1 matches 7 bases. CDR3 length equals 14 residues. The V and J ends lost 0 bases and 1 base, in that order; junction bases with no gene match: 2. Looked up from germline, CDR1 is SQVTM and CDR2 is ANQGSEA. Here the CDR3 reads CSVEDGQVQETQYF. In DNA, the CDR3 is TGCAGCGTTGAAGATGGACAGGTCCAAGAGACCCAGTACTTC.

This clone has ten or more counts. V and J are TRBV27 and TRBJ2-7; tentatively, D is TRBD2 (6 bases). V was shortened by 2 bases and J by 9 bases, with 14 bases between the two germline ends. The V gene's germline CDR1 is MNHEY and CDR2 SMNVEV (reference sequence). The CDR3 has 13 residues. CDR3 protein: CASSLGGGGVQYF. The CDR3 nucleotides are TGTGCCAGCAGTTTAGGGGGAGGCGGCGTGCAGTACTTC.

Ten or more counts support this clone. The chain has TRBV2 and TRBJ2-1, with D uncertain. V gave up 7 bases and J gave up 9 bases, with 13 bases separating them. Germline CDR1 and CDR2: SNHLY and FYNNEI. The CDR3 totals 12 residues. CDR3 nucleotide sequence: TGTGCCAGCAACGACGCTGGCGGTGAGCAGTTCTTC. Its protein product is CASNDAGGEQFF. The full variable domain, in which reference TRBV2 and TRBJ2-1 provide the parts outside the CDR3, is EPEVTQTPSHQVTQMGQEVILRCVPISNHLYFYWYRQILGQKVEFLVSFYNNEISEKSEIFDDQFSVERPDGSNFTLKIRSTKLEDSAMYFCASNDAGGEQFFGPGTRLTVL.

V gene TRBV3-1 (or the pseudogene TRBV3-2) combines with J gene TRBJ1-2, with D possibly being TRBD1 (6 bases). CDR3 length: 14 residues. CDR1 is LGHDT and CDR2 is YNNKEL in the germline V gene (reference sequence). V was pared by 6 bases and J by 2 bases, with 13 bases between. The CDR3 sequence: CASRPHQGNYGYTF. The CDR3 DNA reads as TGTGCCAGCAGACCCCATCAGGGGAACTATGGCTACACCTTC.

This sequence joins TRBV4-1 and TRBJ1-5, with D possibly being TRBD1 (5 bases). The V end lost 1 base, the J end lost 4 bases, and 14 bases lay between the germline ends. The CDR3 extends over 16 amino acids. CDR1 is MGHRA, CDR2 YSYEKL, per germline. CDR3 sequence: CASSQVSGPFNQPQHF. The DNA for the CDR3 is TGCGCCAGCAGCCAAGTTTCAGGGCCATTTAATCAGCCCCAGCATTTT.

This chain links TRBV29-1 with TRBJ2-1; D gene ambiguous. The germline gives CDR1 SQVTM, CDR2 ANQGSEA. V was cut by 7 bases and J by 9 bases, with 16 bases left in between. The CDR3 extends over 12 amino acids. This CDR3 reads CSGSQASGEQFF. CDR3 DNA sequence: TGCAGCGGGTCGCAGGCGTCTGGTGAGCAGTTCTTC.

This sequence joins TRBV9 and TRBJ2-1; 14 nucleotides align to TRBD2. In germline, CDR1 is SGDLS, CDR2 YYNGEE. Trimming removed 4 bases from V and 7 bases from J; junction bases left unmatched: 7. This CDR3 is built from 16 residues. CDR3 sequence reads: CASSFRTSGGLNEQFF. The DNA for the CDR3 is TGTGCCAGCAGCTTCCGGACTAGCGGGGGGCTGAATGAGCAGTTCTTC.

This clone was recorded only once. This chain links TRBV19 with TRBJ1-4; D remains ambiguous. Germline CDR1 is LNHDA and CDR2 is SQIVND (reference sequence). The CDR3 has 12 residues. V shed 4 bases and J shed 8 bases, with 8 bases lying between them. DNA of the CDR3: TGTGCCAGTAGTACTCATACAGAAAAACTGTTTTTT. Its protein product is CASSTHTEKLFF.

The chain employs TRBV7-3 and TRBJ2-7; D might be TRBD2 (7 bases). Trimming removed 8 bases at V and 5 bases at J, with 16 bases between. This CDR3 is built from 13 residues. Germline V gene data show CDR1 as SGHTA and CDR2 as FQGTGA. CDR3 sequence reads: CASSWGGTDEQYF. Here the CDR3 DNA reads TGTGCCAGCTCCTGGGGGGGCACGGACGAGCAGTACTTC.

This clone is a singleton in its sample. V gene TRBV19 combines with J gene TRBJ2-1, with TRBD1 identical over 9 bases. This CDR3 has 17 residues. Germline V gene lookup returns CDR1 LNHDA and CDR2 SQIVND (reference sequence). The J segment lost 2 bases and the V segment lost 4 bases, leaving 9 bases of the junction unmatched. The CDR3, as DNA: TGTGCCAGTAGTACGGCCCTCGGGACAGGGACCTACAATGAGCAGTTCTTC. Protein sequence: CASSTALGTGTYNEQFF.

CDR3 region: CASREWTVAASFADTQYF. The DNA for the CDR3 is TGTGCCAGCAGAGAATGGACAGTTGCAGCCTCCTTTGCAGATACGCAGTATTTT. This chain links TRBV27 with TRBJ2-3, with a weak D call TRBD1 (6 bases). The V end lost 6 bases, the J end lost 4 bases, and 26 bases lay between the germline ends. Germline CDR1 is MNHEY and CDR2 is SMNVEV (reference sequence). The CDR3 length is 18 residues.

The genes are TRBV5-1 and TRBJ1-6; 10 bases are a match to TRBD1. The CDR3 runs 16 residues. Per germline, CDR1 SGHRS and CDR2 YFSETQ. The V segment lost 4 bases and the J segment 7 bases; nucleotides outside the gene matches: 8. CDR3 sequence: CASSKDRGSLNSPLHF. Written as DNA, the CDR3 is TGCGCCAGCAGCAAGGACAGGGGGTCCCTAAATTCACCCCTCCACTTT.

This clone has only one observation. CDR3 sequence reads: CASSFRTEETQYF. CDR3 DNA sequence: TGTGCCAGCAGCTTTAGAACGGAAGAGACCCAGTACTTC. J is TRBJ2-5 and V is TRBV5-6, with unresolved D. Deletions cut 2 bases from V and 3 bases from J, with 8 bases between. The CDR3 sequence is 13 residues long. The V gene's germline CDR1 is SGHDT and CDR2 YYEEEE. The complete variable domain, with remaining parts taken from reference TRBV5-6 and TRBJ2-5, reads DAGVTQSPTHLIKTRGQQVTLRCSPKSGHDTVSWYQQALGQGPQFIFQYYEEEERQRGNFPDRFSGHQFPNYSSELNVNALLLGDSALYLCASSFRTEETQYFGPGTRLLVL.

The rearrangement links TRBV18 to TRBJ1-1, with D hard to call. CDR3 length equals 14 residues. CDR1 and CDR2 from the germline V gene are KGHSH and LQKENI. V was pared by 0 bases and J by 3 bases, with 8 bases between. CDR3 DNA: TGTGCCAGCTCACCACCGGGCAGGCACACTGAAGCTTTCTTT. Its translation is CASSPPGRHTEAFF.

The chain employs TRBV23-1 and TRBJ2-2; D is uncertain. TRBV23-1 is marked as an open reading frame, function uncertain. The CDR3 runs to 13 residues. The ends were cut back, 6 bases at V and 2 bases at J, with 7 bases in the middle. The CDR3 DNA reads as TGCGCCAGCAGACGGTCTAACACCGGGGAGCTGTTTTTT. This encodes CASRRSNTGELFF.

This chain uses TRBV3-1 (or the pseudogene TRBV3-2) with TRBJ2-3; unclear D gene. The CDR3 has 12 amino acids. Germline CDR1 is LGHDT and CDR2 is YNNKEL (reference sequence). Trimming removed 2 bases at V and 5 bases at J, with 5 bases between. The CDR3 DNA is TGTGCCAGCAGCCAAAGTAGAGATACGCAGTATTTT. This gives the protein CASSQSRDTQYF.

The gene calls are TRBV6-2 or TRBV6-3 and TRBJ1-1; 9 nucleotides agree with TRBD1. The junction had 6 bases not matched to a gene; V was cut back by 5 bases and J by 11 bases. This CDR3 region has 12 residues. The germline V gene has CDR1 MNHEY and CDR2 SVGEGT. CDR3 DNA: TGTGCCAGCAGTACGACAGGGGGGATGGCTTTCTTT. Its translation: CASSTTGGMAFF.